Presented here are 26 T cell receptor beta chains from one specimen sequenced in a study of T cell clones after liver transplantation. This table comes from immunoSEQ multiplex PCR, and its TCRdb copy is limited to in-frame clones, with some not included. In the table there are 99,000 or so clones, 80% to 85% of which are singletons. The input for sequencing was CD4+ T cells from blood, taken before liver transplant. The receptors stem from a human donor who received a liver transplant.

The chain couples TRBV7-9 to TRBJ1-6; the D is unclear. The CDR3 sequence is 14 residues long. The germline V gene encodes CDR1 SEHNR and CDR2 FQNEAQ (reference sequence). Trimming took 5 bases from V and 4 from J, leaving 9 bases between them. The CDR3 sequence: CASSPDGYNSPLHF. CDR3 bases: TGTGCCAGCAGCCCCGACGGGTATAATTCACCCCTCCACTTT. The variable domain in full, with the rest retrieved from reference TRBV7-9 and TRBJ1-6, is DTGVSQNPRHKITKRGQNVTFRCDPISEHNRLYWYRQTLGQGPEFLTYFQNEAQLEKSRLLSDRFSAERPKGSFSTLEIQRTEQGDSAMYLCASSPDGYNSPLHFGNGTRLTVT.

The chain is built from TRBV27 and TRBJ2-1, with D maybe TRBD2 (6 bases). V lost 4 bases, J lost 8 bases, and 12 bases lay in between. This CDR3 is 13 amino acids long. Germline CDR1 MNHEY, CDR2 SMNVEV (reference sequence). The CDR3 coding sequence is TGTGCCAGCAGTTACAACGGGGGAGATGAGCAGTTCTTC. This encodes CASSYNGGDEQFF.

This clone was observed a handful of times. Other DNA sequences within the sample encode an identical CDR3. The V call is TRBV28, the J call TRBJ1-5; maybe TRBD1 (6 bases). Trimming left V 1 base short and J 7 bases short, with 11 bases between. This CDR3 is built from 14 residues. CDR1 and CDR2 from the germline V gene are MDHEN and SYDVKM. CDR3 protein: CASSLYAGGQPQHF. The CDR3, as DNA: TGTGCCAGCAGTTTATACGCTGGGGGCCAGCCCCAGCATTTT.

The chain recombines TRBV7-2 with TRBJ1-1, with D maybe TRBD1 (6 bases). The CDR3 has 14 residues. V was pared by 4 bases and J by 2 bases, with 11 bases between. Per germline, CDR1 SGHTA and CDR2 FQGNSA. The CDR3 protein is CASSSKGGNTEAFF. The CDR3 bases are TGTGCCAGCAGCTCTAAAGGGGGAAACACTGAAGCTTTCTTT. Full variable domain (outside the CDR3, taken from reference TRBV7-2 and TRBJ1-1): GAGVSQSPSNKVTEKGKDVELRCDPISGHTALYWYRQSLGQGLEFLIYFQGNSAPDKSGLPSDRFSAERTGGSVSTLTIQRTQQEDSAVYLCASSSKGGNTEAFFGQGTRLTVV.

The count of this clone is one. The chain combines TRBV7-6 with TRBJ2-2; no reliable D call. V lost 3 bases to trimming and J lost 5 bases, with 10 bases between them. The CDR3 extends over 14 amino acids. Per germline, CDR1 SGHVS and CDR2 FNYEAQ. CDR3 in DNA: TGTGCCAGCAGCTTTAATTTAGTAACCGGGGAGCTGTTTTTT. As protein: CASSFNLVTGELFF.

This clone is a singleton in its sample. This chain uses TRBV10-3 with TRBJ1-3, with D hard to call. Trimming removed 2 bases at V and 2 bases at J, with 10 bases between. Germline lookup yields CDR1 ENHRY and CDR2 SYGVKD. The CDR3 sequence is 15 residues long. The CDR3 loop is CAISEPGNPGNTIYF. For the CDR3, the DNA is TGTGCCATCAGTGAGCCAGGAAATCCTGGAAACACCATATATTTT.

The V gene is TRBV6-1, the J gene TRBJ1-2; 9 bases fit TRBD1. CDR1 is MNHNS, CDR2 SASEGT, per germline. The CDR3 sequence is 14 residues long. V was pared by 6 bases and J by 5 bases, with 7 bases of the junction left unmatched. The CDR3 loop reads CASSLGQGGYGYTF. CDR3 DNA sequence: TGTGCCAGCAGCCTGGGACAGGGAGGATATGGCTACACCTTC.

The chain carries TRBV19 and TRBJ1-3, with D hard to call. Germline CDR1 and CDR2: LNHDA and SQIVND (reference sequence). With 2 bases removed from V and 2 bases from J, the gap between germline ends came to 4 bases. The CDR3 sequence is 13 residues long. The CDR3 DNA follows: TGTGCCAGTAGTATAAGGGCTGGAAACACCATATATTTT. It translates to CASSIRAGNTIYF.

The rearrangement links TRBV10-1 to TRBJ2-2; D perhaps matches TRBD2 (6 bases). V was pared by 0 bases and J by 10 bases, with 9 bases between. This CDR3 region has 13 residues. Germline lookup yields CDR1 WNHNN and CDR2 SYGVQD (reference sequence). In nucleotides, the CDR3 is TGCGCCAGCAGTGAGTCGACTAGAGTGGAGCTGTTTTTT. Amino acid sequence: CASSESTRVELFF.

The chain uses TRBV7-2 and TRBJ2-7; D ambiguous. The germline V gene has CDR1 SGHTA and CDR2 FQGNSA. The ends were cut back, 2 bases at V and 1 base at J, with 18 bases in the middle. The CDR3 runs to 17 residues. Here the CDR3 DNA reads TGTGCCAGCAGCTTATCGGTGGAGTGGGGTTCGTCCTACGAGCAGTACTTC. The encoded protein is CASSLSVEWGSSYEQYF.

The CDR3 loop is CASSNRDTRSGNTIYF. For the CDR3, the DNA is TGTGCCAGCAGCAATCGGGACACCCGCTCTGGAAACACCATATATTTT. The J gene is TRBJ1-3, the V gene TRBV9; possibly TRBD1 for D (6 bases). Trimming shortened V by 4 bases and J by 0 bases, and 14 bases separated the two germline ends. CDR1 and CDR2 from the germline V gene are SGDLS and YYNGEE. This CDR3 is built from 16 residues.

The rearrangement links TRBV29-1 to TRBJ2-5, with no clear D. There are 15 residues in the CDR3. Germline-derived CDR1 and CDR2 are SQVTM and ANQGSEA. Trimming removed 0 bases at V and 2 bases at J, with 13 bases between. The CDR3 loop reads CSVEDIRYSQETQYF. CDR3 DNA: TGCAGCGTTGAAGATATAAGATACTCGCAAGAGACCCAGTACTTC.

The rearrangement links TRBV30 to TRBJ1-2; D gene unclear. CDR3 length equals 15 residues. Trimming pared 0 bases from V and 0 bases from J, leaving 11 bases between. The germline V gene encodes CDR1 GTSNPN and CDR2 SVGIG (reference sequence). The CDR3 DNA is TGTGCCTGGAGTGTAAGCAGACGAGCTAACTATGGCTACACCTTC. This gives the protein CAWSVSRRANYGYTF.

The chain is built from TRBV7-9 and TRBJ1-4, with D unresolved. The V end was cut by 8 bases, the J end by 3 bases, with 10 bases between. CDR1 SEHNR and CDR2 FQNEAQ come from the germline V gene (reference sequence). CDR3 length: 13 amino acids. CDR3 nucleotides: TGTGCCAGCCCCAAGCAACCTAATGAAAAACTGTTTTTT. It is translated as CASPKQPNEKLFF.

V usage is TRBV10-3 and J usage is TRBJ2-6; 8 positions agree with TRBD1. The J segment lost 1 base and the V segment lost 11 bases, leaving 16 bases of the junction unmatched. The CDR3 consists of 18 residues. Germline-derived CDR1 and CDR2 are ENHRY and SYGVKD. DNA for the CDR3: TGTGCCTTCGAGTCTCCGGGACAGGTTTCGTCTGGGGCCAACGTCCTGACTTTC. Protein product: CAFESPGQVSSGANVLTF.

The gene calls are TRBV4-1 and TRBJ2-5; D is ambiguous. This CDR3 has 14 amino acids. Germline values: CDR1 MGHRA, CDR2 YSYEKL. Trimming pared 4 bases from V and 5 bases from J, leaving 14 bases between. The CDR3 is CASSRRAGLETQYF. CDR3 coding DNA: TGCGCCAGCAGCCGTCGGGCAGGTTTGGAGACCCAGTACTTC.

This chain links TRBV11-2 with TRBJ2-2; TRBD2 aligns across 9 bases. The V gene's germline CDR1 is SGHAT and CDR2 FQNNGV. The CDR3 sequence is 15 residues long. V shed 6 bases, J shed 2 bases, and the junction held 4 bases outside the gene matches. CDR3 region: CASRVAGANTGELFF. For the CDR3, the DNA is TGTGCCAGCAGGGTAGCGGGAGCCAACACCGGGGAGCTGTTTTTT.

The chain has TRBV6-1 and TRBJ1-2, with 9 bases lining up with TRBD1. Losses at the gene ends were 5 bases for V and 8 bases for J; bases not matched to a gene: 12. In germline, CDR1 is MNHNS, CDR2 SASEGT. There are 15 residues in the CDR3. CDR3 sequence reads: CASSTARTGDGGYTF. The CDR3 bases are TGTGCCAGCAGTACCGCACGGACAGGGGATGGCGGCTACACCTTC.

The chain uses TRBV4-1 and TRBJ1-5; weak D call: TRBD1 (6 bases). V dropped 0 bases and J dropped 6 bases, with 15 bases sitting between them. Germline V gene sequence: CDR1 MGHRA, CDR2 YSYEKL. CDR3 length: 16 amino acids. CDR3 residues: CASSQDGAARGQPQHF. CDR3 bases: TGCGCCAGCAGCCAAGATGGAGCGGCCAGGGGTCAGCCCCAGCATTTT.

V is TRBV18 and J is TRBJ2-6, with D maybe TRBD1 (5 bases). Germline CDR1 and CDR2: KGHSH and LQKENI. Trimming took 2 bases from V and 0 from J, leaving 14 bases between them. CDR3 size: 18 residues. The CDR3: CASSPIGAGISGANVLTF. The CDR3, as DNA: TGTGCCAGCTCACCAATAGGGGCAGGCATCTCTGGGGCCAACGTCCTGACTTTC. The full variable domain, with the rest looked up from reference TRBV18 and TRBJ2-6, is NAGVMQNPRHLVRRRGQEARLRCSPMKGHSHVYWYRQLPEEGLKFMVYLQKENIIDESGMPKERFSAEFPKEGPSILRIQQVVRGDSAAYFCASSPIGAGISGANVLTFGAGSRLTVL.

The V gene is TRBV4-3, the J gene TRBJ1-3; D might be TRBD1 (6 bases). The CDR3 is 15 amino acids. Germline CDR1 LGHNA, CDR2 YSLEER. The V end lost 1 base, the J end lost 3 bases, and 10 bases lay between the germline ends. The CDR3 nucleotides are TGCGCCAGCAGCCAAGGGGGGGCCAGTGGAAACACCATATATTTT. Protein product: CASSQGGASGNTIYF.

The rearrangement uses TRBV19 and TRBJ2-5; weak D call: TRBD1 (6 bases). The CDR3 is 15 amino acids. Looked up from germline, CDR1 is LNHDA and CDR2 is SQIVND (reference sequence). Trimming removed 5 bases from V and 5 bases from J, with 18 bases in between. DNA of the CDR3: TGTGCCAGTAGTCAGGGCAGGGGCTCCGCGGAGACCCAGTACTTC. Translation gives CASSQGRGSAETQYF. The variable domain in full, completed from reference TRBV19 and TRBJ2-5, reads DGGITQSPKYLFRKEGQNVTLSCEQNLNHDAMYWYRQDPGQGLRLIYYSQIVNDFQKGDIAEGYSVSREKKESFPLTVTSAQKNPTAFYLCASSQGRGSAETQYFGPGTRLLVL.

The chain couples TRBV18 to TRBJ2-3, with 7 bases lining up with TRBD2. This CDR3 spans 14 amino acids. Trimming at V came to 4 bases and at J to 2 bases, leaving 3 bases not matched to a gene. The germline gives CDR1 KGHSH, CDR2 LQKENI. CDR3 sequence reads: CASSRSGTTDTQYF. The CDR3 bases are TGTGCCAGCTCACGAAGCGGGACCACAGATACGCAGTATTTT.

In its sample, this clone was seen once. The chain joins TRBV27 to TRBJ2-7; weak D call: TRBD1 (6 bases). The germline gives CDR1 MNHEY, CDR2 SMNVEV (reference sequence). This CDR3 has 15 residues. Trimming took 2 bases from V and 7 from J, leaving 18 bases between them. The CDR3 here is CASSLVGRGVGEQYF. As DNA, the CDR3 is TGTGCCAGCAGTTTAGTGGGCAGGGGTGTGGGAGAGCAGTACTTC.

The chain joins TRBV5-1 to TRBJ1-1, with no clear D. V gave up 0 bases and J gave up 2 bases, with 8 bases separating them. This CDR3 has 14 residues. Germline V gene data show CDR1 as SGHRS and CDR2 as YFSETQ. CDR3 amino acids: CASSLVQTNTEAFF. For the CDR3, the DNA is TGCGCCAGCAGCTTGGTACAGACCAACACTGAAGCTTTCTTT.

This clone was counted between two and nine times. The CDR3 here is CASSLDVLNYGYTF. As DNA, the CDR3 is TGTGCCAGCTCACTGGACGTACTTAACTATGGCTACACCTTC. This chain joins TRBV18 and TRBJ1-2, with unresolved D. The CDR3 has 14 residues. The germline gives CDR1 KGHSH, CDR2 LQKENI. The V end lost 4 bases, the J end lost 1 base, and 10 bases lay between the germline ends. The full variable domain, completed using reference TRBV18 and TRBJ1-2, is NAGVMQNPRHLVRRRGQEARLRCSPMKGHSHVYWYRQLPEEGLKFMVYLQKENIIDESGMPKERFSAEFPKEGPSILRIQQVVRGDSAAYFCASSLDVLNYGYTFGSGTRLTVV.